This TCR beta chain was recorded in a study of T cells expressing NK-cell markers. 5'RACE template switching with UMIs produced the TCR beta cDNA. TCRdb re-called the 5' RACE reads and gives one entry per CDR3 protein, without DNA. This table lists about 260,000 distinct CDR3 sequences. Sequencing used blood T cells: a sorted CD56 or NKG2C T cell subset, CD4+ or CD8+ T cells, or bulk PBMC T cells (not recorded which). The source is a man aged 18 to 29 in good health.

The CDR3 loop reads CASSPTRQAEKLFF. The rearrangement links TRBV7-9 to TRBJ1-4; TCRdb returns TRBD1, unconfirmable since there is no DNA. The CDR3 totals 14 residues. Per germline, CDR1 SEHNR and CDR2 FQNEAQ (reference sequence).